A selection of T cell receptor beta chains follows, all from one sample in a study of cytomegalovirus exposure and HLA in healthy donors. The table came from immunoSEQ multiplex PCR; TCRdb's copy has only in-frame clones and leaves some out. The sample includes about 79,000 clones, roughly two thirds seen only once; the top ten take approximately 6.9%. Sequenced input: PBMCs. These receptors were collected from a woman in her forties or fifties in good health and CMV-seropositive. Each CDR3 is given with its conserved first and last residue. Each record gives: V gene, J gene, D gene, clone size, CDR3 DNA, CDR3 protein. D genes are given only for firm matches. Size is omitted from some rows. Given values are once, few, many or a class for expanded clones.

TRBV6-1	TRBJ1-2	.	.	TGTGCCAGCAGCCGCACGCGTCAGGGAAATGGCTACACCTTC	CASSRTRQGNGYTF
TRBV19	TRBJ1-5	TRBD1	.	TGTGCCAGTACCTCGGACAGGGTCAATCAGCCCCAGCATTTT	CASTSDRVNQPQHF
TRBV6-1	TRBJ1-2	.	.	TGTGCCAGCAGTGAGGAGAACTATGGCTACACCTTC	CASSEENYGYTF
TRBV7-3	TRBJ2-1	TRBD2	.	TGTGCCAGCAGCTTTGGCGGGGGGGCAGAGGATGAGCAGTTCTTC	CASSFGGGAEDEQFF
TRBV11-2	TRBJ2-7	TRBD2	few	TGTGCCAGCAGCCACCCCGGGAGGGATCCCTACGAGCAGTACTTC	CASSHPGRDPYEQYF
TRBV5-1	TRBJ2-1	.	.	TGCGCCAGCAGCTTCCTAGGAGGGGGGGCTAAGGATGAGCAGTTCTTC	CASSFLGGGAKDEQFF
TRBV4-2	TRBJ2-6	TRBD1	.	TGTGCCAGCAGCCAAGGGACAGGGCCTTCTGGGGCCAACGTCCTGACTTTC	CASSQGTGPSGANVLTF
TRBV7-9	TRBJ1-1	.	few	TGTTCCAGCAGCTCTCGGCAGGGAAGAAGGATGAACACTGAAGCTTTCTTT	CSSSSRQGRRMNTEAFF
TRBV10-3	TRBJ1-4	TRBD1	.	TGTGCCATCAGTGTCGGTGGGACAGGGGAAACTAATGAAAAACTGTTTTTT	CAISVGGTGETNEKLFF
TRBV27	TRBJ1-1	.	few	TGTGCCAGCAGTTTATCGTCAGGGTTGAACACTGAAGCTTTCTTT	CASSLSSGLNTEAFF
TRBV6-5	TRBJ1-1	TRBD1	.	TGTGCCAGCAGGGGGACAGGGGTGAAGGGAACTGAAGCTTTCTTT	CASRGTGVKGTEAFF
TRBV5-1	TRBJ1-2	.	.	TGCGCCAGCAGCTTACAGGGAGACGTGGGTGGCTACACCTTC	CASSLQGDVGGYTF
TRBV7-9	TRBJ1-2	TRBD1	.	TGTGCCAGCAGATATGGGACAGGGTCTGGCTACACCTTC	CASRYGTGSGYTF
TRBV9	TRBJ1-6	.	.	TGTGCCAGCGGAGAAGAGGGTACTTCACCCCTCCACTTT	CASGEEGTSPLHF
TRBV7-2	TRBJ2-1	TRBD2	once	TGTGCCAGCAGCTTAAGCCTAGCGGGGGGTAATGAGCAGTTCTTC	CASSLSLAGGNEQFF
TRBV7-8	TRBJ2-2	.	.	TGTGCCAGCAGCTTAGAGCGATTAGCGAACACCGGGGAGCTGTTTTTT	CASSLERLANTGELFF
TRBV7-2	TRBJ2-2	TRBD2	.	TGTGCCCTCGGGCTGGGCGGGGGAACCGGGGAGCTGTTTTTT	CALGLGGGTGELFF
TRBV27	TRBJ1-1	.	once	TGTGCCAGCAGTTTATCGTTCAGGGAGAACACTGAAGCTTTCTTT	CASSLSFRENTEAFF
TRBV11-2	TRBJ1-1	TRBD1	.	TGTGCCAGCAGCATGGGACAGGGGGGTACTGAAGCTTTCTTT	CASSMGQGGTEAFF
TRBV9	TRBJ2-3	.	.	TGTGCCAGCAGCGTGCTGACTAGCACAGATACGCAGTATTTT	CASSVLTSTDTQYF
TRBV6-6	TRBJ2-7	TRBD2	.	TGTGCCAGCAGTTACGATTGGCTAGCGGGGGCCTACGAGCAGTACTTC	CASSYDWLAGAYEQYF
TRBV19	TRBJ1-2	.	.	TGTGCCAGTAGTACGTCTTATAGTGCTACCTATGGCTACACCTTC	CASSTSYSATYGYTF
TRBV7-9	TRBJ2-2	TRBD1	.	TGTGCCAGCAGCTTAGCCAGGACAGGGTTTCCCTGGGAGCTGTTTTTT	CASSLARTGFPWELFF
TRBV10-3	TRBJ1-5	TRBD1	.	TGTGCCATCAATAGCCAGGGGGATCAGCCCCAGCATTTT	CAINSQGDQPQHF
TRBV7-6	TRBJ2-3	TRBD2	.	TGTGCCAGCAGCTCTAGCGGGGGCACAGATACGCAGTATTTT	CASSSSGGTDTQYF
TRBV27	TRBJ2-1	TRBD2	once	TGTGCCAGCAGCAAACCGGGACTAGGATTTATTATGCTGTTCTTC	CASSKPGLGFIMLFF
TRBV15	TRBJ1-2	.	once	TGTGCCACCAGCAAACCAGGATCCATAAACTATGGCTACACCTTC	CATSKPGSINYGYTF
TRBV5-1	TRBJ1-3	.	.	TGCGCCAGCAGCTTGGCCCTCTCTGGAAACACCATATATTTT	CASSLALSGNTIYF
TRBV6-5	TRBJ2-1	.	.	TGTGCCAGCAGGGATCCGGGACTGAGGAATGAGCAGTTCTTC	CASRDPGLRNEQFF